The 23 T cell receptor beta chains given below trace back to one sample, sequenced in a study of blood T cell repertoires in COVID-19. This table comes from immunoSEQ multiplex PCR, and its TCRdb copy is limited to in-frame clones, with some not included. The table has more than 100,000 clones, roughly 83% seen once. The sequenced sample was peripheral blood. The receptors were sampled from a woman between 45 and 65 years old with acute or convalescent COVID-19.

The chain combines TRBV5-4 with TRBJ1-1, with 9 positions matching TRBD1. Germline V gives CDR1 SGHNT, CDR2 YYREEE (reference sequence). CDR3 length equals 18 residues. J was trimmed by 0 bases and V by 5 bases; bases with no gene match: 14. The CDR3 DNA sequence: TGTGCCAGCAGACGAACAATCGGGACAGGGAACATGAACACTGAAGCTTTCTTT. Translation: CASRRTIGTGNMNTEAFF.

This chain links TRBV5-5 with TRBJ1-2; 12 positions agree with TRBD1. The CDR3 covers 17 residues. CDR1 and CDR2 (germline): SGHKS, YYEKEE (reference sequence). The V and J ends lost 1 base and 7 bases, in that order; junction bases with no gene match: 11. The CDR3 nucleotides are TGTGCCAGCAGCTTGTCGGGACAGGGGGCATCGTTGAGTGGCTACACCTTC. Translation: CASSLSGQGASLSGYTF. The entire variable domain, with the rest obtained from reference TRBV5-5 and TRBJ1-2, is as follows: DAGVTQSPTHLIKTRGQQVTLRCSPISGHKSVSWYQQVLGQGPQFIFQYYEKEERGRGNFPDRFSARQFPNYSSELNVNALLLGDSALYLCASSLSGQGASLSGYTFGSGTRLTVV.

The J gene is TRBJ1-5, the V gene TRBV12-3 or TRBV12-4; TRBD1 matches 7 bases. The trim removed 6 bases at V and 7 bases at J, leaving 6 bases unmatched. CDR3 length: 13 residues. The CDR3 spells CASSAQGEQPQHF. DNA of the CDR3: TGTGCCAGCAGCGCCCAGGGGGAACAGCCCCAGCATTTT.

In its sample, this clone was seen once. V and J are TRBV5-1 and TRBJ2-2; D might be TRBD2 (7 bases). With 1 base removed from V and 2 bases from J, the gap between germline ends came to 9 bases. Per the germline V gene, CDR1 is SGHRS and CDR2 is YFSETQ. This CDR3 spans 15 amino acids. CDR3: CASSLRGANTGELFF. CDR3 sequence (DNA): TGCGCCAGCAGCTTGCGGGGGGCAAACACCGGGGAGCTGTTTTTT.

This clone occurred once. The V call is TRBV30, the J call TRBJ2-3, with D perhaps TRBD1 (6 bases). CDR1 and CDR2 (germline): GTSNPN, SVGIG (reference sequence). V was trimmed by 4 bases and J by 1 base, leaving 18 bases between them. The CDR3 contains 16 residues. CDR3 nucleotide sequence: TGTGCCTGGAACATCTCGGACAGCCTGGGCACAGATACGCAGTATTTT. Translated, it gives CAWNISDSLGTDTQYF.

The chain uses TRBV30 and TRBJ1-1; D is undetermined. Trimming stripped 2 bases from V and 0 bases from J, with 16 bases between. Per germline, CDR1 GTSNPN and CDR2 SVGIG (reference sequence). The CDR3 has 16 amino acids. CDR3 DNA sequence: TGTGCCTGGAGTCCACGGGGTAGAGCCCTGAACACTGAAGCTTTCTTT. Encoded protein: CAWSPRGRALNTEAFF.

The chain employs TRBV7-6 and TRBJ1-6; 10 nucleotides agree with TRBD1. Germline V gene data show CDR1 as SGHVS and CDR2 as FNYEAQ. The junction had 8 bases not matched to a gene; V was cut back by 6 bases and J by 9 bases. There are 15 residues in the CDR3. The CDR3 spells CASRDGTGVFSPLHF. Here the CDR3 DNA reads TGTGCCAGCAGAGATGGGACAGGGGTGTTTTCACCCCTCCACTTT. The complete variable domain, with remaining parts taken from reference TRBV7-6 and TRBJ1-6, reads GAGVSQSPRYKVTKRGQDVALRCDPISGHVSLYWYRQALGQGPEFLTYFNYEAQQDKSGLPNDRFSAERPEGSISTLTIQRTEQRDSAMYRCASRDGTGVFSPLHFGNGTRLTVT.

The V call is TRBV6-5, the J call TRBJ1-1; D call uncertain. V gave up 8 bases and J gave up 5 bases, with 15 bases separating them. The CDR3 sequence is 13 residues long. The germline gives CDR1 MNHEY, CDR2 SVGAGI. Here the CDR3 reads CASSARARTEAFF. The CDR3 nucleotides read TGTGCCAGCTCAGCGAGGGCACGGACTGAAGCTTTCTTT.

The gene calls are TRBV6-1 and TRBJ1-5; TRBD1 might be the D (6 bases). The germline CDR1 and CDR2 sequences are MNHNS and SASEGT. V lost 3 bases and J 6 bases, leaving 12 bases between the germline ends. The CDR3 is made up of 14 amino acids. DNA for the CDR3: TGTGCCAGCAGTGAGCGGACAGAGGCTCAGCCCCAGCATTTT. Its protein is CASSERTEAQPQHF.

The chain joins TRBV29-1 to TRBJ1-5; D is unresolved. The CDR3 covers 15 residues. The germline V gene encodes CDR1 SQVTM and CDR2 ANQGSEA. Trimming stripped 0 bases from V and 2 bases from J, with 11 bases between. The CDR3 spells CSVEESGMGNQPQHF. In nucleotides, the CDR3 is TGCAGCGTTGAAGAATCGGGGATGGGCAATCAGCCCCAGCATTTT.

The CDR3 coding sequence is TGTGCCAGCAGCCCGGACAGAGGTGGCTACACCTTC. It is translated as CASSPDRGGYTF. The chain uses TRBV14 and TRBJ1-2; perhaps TRBD1 as D (6 bases). Germline CDR1 and CDR2: SGHDN and FVKESK. V was shortened by 4 bases and J by 7 bases, with 10 bases between the two germline ends. The CDR3 spans 12 residues.

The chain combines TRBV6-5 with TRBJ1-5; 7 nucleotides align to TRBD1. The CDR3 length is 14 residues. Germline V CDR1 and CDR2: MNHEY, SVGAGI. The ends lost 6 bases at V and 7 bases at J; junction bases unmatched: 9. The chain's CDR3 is CASSPDRLRQPQHF. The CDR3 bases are TGTGCCAGCAGCCCGGACAGGTTGCGCCAGCCCCAGCATTTT.

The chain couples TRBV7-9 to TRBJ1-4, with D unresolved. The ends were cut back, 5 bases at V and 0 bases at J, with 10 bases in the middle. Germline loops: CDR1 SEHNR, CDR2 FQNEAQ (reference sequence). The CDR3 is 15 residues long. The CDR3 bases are TGTGCCAGCAGCCCCGCAGTGGCAACTAATGAAAAACTGTTTTTT. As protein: CASSPAVATNEKLFF.

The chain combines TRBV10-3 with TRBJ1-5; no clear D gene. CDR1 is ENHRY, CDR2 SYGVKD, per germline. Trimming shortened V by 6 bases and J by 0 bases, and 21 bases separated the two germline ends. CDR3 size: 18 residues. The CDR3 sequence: CAIRRVPGLDRSNQPQHF. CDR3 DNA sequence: TGTGCCATCAGGAGGGTCCCCGGCCTAGATCGTAGCAATCAGCCCCAGCATTTT.

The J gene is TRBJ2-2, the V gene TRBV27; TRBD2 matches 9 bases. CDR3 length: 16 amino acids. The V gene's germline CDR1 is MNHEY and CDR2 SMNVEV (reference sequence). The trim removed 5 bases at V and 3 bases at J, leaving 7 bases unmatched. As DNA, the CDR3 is TGTGCCAGCAGTGCCCTAGCGGGGTTGGACACCGGGGAGCTGTTTTTT. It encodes CASSALAGLDTGELFF.

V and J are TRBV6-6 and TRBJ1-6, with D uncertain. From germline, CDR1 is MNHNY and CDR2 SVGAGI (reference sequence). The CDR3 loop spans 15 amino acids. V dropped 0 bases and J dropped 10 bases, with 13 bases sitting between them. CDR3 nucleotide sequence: TGTGCCAGCAGTTACTCGATGGAGGGTCGGTCACCCCTCCACTTT. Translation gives CASSYSMEGRSPLHF.

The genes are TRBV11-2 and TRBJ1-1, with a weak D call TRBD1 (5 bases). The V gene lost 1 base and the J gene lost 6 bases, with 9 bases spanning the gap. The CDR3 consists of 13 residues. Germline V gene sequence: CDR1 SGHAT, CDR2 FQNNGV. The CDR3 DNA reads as TGTGCCAGCAGCTTAGTGCAGGGATCTGAAGCTTTCTTT. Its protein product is CASSLVQGSEAFF.

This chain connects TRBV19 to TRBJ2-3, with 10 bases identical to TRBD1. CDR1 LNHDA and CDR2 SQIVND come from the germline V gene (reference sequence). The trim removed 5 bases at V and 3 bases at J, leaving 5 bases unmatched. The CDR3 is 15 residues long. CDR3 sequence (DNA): TGTGCCAGTAGTTCTAGGACAGGGGGGACAGATACGCAGTATTTT. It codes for CASSSRTGGTDTQYF.

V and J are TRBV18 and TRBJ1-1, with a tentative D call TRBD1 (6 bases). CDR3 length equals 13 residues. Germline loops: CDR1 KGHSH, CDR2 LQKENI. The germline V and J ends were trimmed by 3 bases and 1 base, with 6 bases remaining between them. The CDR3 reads CASSPGQNTEAFF. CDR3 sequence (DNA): TGTGCCAGCTCACCGGGACAGAACACTGAAGCTTTCTTT.

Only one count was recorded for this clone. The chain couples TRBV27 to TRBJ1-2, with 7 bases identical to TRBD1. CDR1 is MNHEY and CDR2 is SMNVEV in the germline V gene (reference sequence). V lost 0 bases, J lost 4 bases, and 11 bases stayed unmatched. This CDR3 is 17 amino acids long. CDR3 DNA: TGTGCCAGCAGTTTATCGGGTTCCCGGGACAGTGCCTATGGCTACACCTTC. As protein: CASSLSGSRDSAYGYTF.

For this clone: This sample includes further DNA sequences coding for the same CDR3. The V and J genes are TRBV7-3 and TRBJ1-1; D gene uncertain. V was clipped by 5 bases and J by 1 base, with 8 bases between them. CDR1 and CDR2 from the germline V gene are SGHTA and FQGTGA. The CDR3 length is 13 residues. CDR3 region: CASSLQQNTEAFF. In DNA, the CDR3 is TGTGCCAGCAGCCTCCAACAGAACACTGAAGCTTTCTTT.

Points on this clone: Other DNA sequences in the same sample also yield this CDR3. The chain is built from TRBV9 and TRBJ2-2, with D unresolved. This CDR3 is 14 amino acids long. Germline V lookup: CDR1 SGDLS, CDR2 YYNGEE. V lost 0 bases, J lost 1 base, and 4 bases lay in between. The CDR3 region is CASSVGQNTGELFF. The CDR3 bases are TGTGCCAGCAGCGTAGGTCAGAACACCGGGGAGCTGTTTTTT.

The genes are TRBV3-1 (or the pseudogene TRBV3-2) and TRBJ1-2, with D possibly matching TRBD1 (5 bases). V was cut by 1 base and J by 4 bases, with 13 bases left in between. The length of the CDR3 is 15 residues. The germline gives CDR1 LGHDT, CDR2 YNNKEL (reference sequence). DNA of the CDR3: TGTGCCAGCAGCCAAGGCGGGGGTGAGGGCTATGGCTACACCTTC. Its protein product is CASSQGGGEGYGYTF.